The text below deals with one T cell receptor (beta chain). Its antigen is as yet unknown. Measured with immunoSEQ multiplex PCR; TCRdb has only the in-frame clones, and not every one. The table lists some 1.4 million clones, more than 95% of them singletons, with about 1% in the top ten. These data are taken from a study of shared clonotypes between healthy human individuals. In the study overall: Three men and a couple of women, aged 18 to 49, were donors. Regarding the study as a whole: The sharing of about 5.3% of naive CD4 clonotypes was seen across a handful of donors. Only blood was sampled, and tissue TCR repertoires likely differ from blood ones. Relative to their counterparts shared across all four donors, non-shared clonotypes exhibited diminished generation probabilities.

V shed 1 base, J shed 2 bases, and the junction held 4 bases outside the gene matches. Germline assignment: CDR1 SGHTA and CDR2 FQGNSA. The CDR3 is 17 residues long. This chain connects TRBV7-2 to TRBJ2-2; 10 positions match TRBD2. This TCR was recovered from a man aged 30-40 years in good health. Input material: naive CD4+ T cells sorted from blood. Subset meaning: CD45RA+ positively selected. The CDR3 bases are TGTGCCAGCAGCTTAGGGCTAGCGGGAGTAAACACCGGGGAGCTGTTTTTT. Residues: CASSLGLAGVNTGELFF.